This T cell receptor (beta chain) stems from a study of CD8+CD57+ T cells in acquired aplastic anemia. Across the whole study: On average, sorted CD4+ and CD8+ cells gave around 3.3 ug of DNA. CD4+ cells from healthy donors averaged about 10.8 million reads.

With regard to this clonotype: Antigen: not known. Here the CDR3 omits its conserved ending phenylalanine or tryptophan, so a read error is the likely source. No DNA is shown, since the ends of the CDR3 on it are uncertain; the CDR3 is the one TCRdb lists.

The CDR3 is 8 residues long, ends included. The V gene's germline CDR1 is SNHLY and CDR2 FYNNEI. Study-level findings and limits: The study found no significant CD8+ Simpson's diversity difference between patients and controls. The number of CD8+ CDR3 sequences shared by patients and controls was roughly 30.

Using genomic DNA as the template, TCR beta VDJ and CDR3 profiling was carried out. TCRdb reprocessed the reads with MiXCR, giving one entry per CDR3 protein. The repertoire holds approximately 170,000 distinct CDR3 sequences, with approximately 49% as singletons. J is TRBJ2-6 and V is TRBV2; TRBD2, the table's D call, lacks a check against the DNA. The source is a human donor in good health, serving as a control. Sequencing was carried out using sorted CD4+, CD8+, or CD8+CD57+ T cells (not recorded which) from PBMCs. This CDR3 is CASSSLQT.